Presented here are 19 T cell receptor beta chains from one specimen sequenced in a study of blood T cell repertoires in COVID-19. Generated by immunoSEQ multiplex PCR, the TCRdb table keeps only in-frame clones and is missing some. This sample has roughly 700,000 clones, with around 90% found just once. Input material: peripheral blood. The source is a woman aged 18-29 years with acute or convalescent COVID-19.

The chain carries TRBV12-5 and TRBJ1-6; 10 bases are shared with TRBD1. CDR3 length: 14 residues. Trimming took 5 bases from V and 9 from J; bases not matched to a gene: 4. Germline CDR1 LGHNT, CDR2 FRNRAP. The CDR3 spells CASGPGQGFSPLHF. The CDR3 nucleotides are TGTGCTAGTGGTCCGGGACAGGGGTTTTCACCCCTCCACTTT.

The genes are TRBV9 and TRBJ1-1; D call uncertain. CDR1 and CDR2 (germline): SGDLS, YYNGEE. This CDR3 comprises 13 residues. Between the trimmed V and J ends, which lost 3 bases and 2 bases, there was a span of 8 bases. This chain's CDR3 is CASSAAGNTEAFF. The CDR3 coding sequence is TGTGCCAGCAGCGCCGCGGGTAACACTGAAGCTTTCTTT.

The rearrangement uses TRBV19 and TRBJ2-2, with D possibly matching TRBD1 (6 bases). Trimming pared 5 bases from V and 2 bases from J, leaving 9 bases between. Per germline, CDR1 LNHDA and CDR2 SQIVND (reference sequence). The CDR3 loop spans 14 amino acids. In DNA, the CDR3 is TGTGCCAGTAGTCTCGGGACAAACACCGGGGAGCTGTTTTTT. Its translation: CASSLGTNTGELFF.

The rearrangement links TRBV7-2 to TRBJ2-2, with 9 bases fitting TRBD2. The CDR3 is 18 residues long. Per germline, CDR1 SGHTA and CDR2 FQGNSA. Trimming at V came to 2 bases and at J to 4 bases, leaving 11 bases not matched to a gene. CDR3 region: CASSLFGGLAGATGELFF. The DNA of the CDR3 is TGTGCCAGCAGCTTATTTGGAGGATTAGCGGGGGCCACCGGGGAGCTGTTTTTT.

The V call is TRBV19, the J call TRBJ1-2; no clear D. CDR1 is LNHDA and CDR2 is SQIVND in the germline V gene (reference sequence). The CDR3 sequence is 11 residues long. With 7 bases removed from V and 8 bases from J, the gap between germline ends came to 11 bases. CDR3 DNA: TGTGCCAGTAAGAAATCGGGGGGCTACACCTTC. Translating it yields CASKKSGGYTF.

V usage is TRBV7-9 and J usage is TRBJ2-7, with 8 bases aligning to TRBD1. The CDR3 consists of 13 residues. After removal of 3 bases from V and 3 bases from J, the junction contained 1 base not matched to a gene. CDR1 and CDR2 from the germline V gene are SEHNR and FQNEAQ (reference sequence). Here the CDR3 DNA reads TGTGCCAGCAGCTTTACAGGGGGCTACGAGCAGTACTTC. Translated: CASSFTGGYEQYF.

The rearrangement links TRBV18 to TRBJ2-5, with 9 bases aligning to TRBD2. The CDR3 sequence is 17 residues long. Trimming cost V 3 bases and J 0 bases; bases outside gene matches: 8. Germline loops: CDR1 KGHSH, CDR2 LQKENI. In DNA form, the CDR3 reads TGTGCCAGCTCACCGCTGCGGGGGGGCACTTACCAAGAGACCCAGTACTTC. Translating gives CASSPLRGGTYQETQYF.

This sequence joins TRBV28 and TRBJ1-3; D possibly corresponds to TRBD1 (5 bases). CDR1 MDHEN and CDR2 SYDVKM come from the germline V gene. This CDR3 comprises 14 residues. Trimming left V 0 bases short and J 5 bases short, with 8 bases between. CDR3 DNA sequence: TGTGCCAGCAGTTTATGGGGGGGAAGAAACACCATATATTTT. Translated, it gives CASSLWGGRNTIYF.

This chain connects TRBV6-5 to TRBJ2-3; D is unclear. Trimming removed 3 bases at V and 3 bases at J, with 10 bases between. The CDR3 has 14 residues. Germline assignment: CDR1 MNHEY and CDR2 SVGAGI. CDR3 in amino acids: CASSYASITDTQYF. CDR3 nucleotides: TGTGCCAGCAGTTATGCCAGTATAACAGATACGCAGTATTTT.

The V and J genes are TRBV30 and TRBJ2-7; 7 bases fit TRBD1. The CDR3 runs to 10 residues. Germline V gene data show CDR1 as GTSNPN and CDR2 as SVGIG (reference sequence). V dropped 5 bases and J dropped 9; count of bases not matched to a gene: 4. This CDR3 is CAWFRQGQYF. The CDR3 DNA sequence: TGTGCCTGGTTCAGACAGGGGCAGTACTTC.

About this clone itself: Additional DNA sequences in this sample encode the identical CDR3. V usage is TRBV15 and J usage is TRBJ2-7; D unclear. Trimming removed 1 base from V and 10 bases from J, with 17 bases in between. This CDR3 spans 14 amino acids. CDR1 LNHNV and CDR2 YYDKDF come from the germline V gene (reference sequence). This CDR3 reads CATSRANTGYGQYF. Written as DNA, the CDR3 is TGTGCCACCAGCAGAGCTAACACGGGTTACGGACAGTACTTC.

V usage is TRBV7-8 and J usage is TRBJ2-2, with TRBD1 matching 8 bases. The CDR3 has 15 amino acids. Trimming cost V 2 bases and J 7 bases; bases outside gene matches: 6. The germline V gene encodes CDR1 SGHVS and CDR2 FQNEAQ. The CDR3 region has the DNA TGTGCCAGCAGCTTATCTCGACAGGGGATCGGGGAGCTGTTTTTT. It translates to CASSLSRQGIGELFF.

The chain's CDR3 is CASSDGGNYGYTF. DNA of the CDR3: TGTGCCAGCAGCGACGGAGGGAACTATGGCTACACCTTC. This chain connects TRBV28 to TRBJ1-2, with D unclear. V lost 6 bases, J lost 2 bases, and 10 bases lay in between. Germline V gene sequence: CDR1 MDHEN, CDR2 SYDVKM. The CDR3 is made up of 13 amino acids.

V gene TRBV29-1 combines with J gene TRBJ2-2; D unresolved. Trimming pared 4 bases from V and 6 bases from J, leaving 6 bases between. This CDR3 is built from 11 residues. Germline loops: CDR1 SQVTM, CDR2 ANQGSEA. The CDR3 DNA follows: TGCAGCGTTGCTACCGCCGGGGAGCTGTTTTTT. This sequence encodes CSVATAGELFF.

This clone was recorded a few times. The chain recombines TRBV28 with TRBJ1-2; the match to TRBD1 covers 9 bases. Germline CDR1 reads MDHEN; CDR2 reads SYDVKM. The CDR3 has 15 amino acids. Unmatched junction bases numbered 11, after V lost 9 bases and J lost 3 bases. CDR3 residues: CASYRKQGADYGYTF. The DNA of the CDR3 is TGTGCCAGTTACCGAAAACAGGGGGCTGACTATGGCTACACCTTC.

The chain links TRBV24-1 to TRBJ2-3; D possibly corresponds to TRBD2 (6 bases). The CDR3 length is 14 residues. V lost 9 bases and J 1 base, leaving 13 bases between the germline ends. CDR1 is KGHDR and CDR2 is SFDVKD in the germline V gene. The CDR3 region has the DNA TGTGCCACCCGCCGGGGGTATGGCACAGATACGCAGTATTTT. The encoded protein is CATRRGYGTDTQYF.

The V gene is TRBV9, the J gene TRBJ1-3; D gene ambiguous. CDR1 and CDR2 from the germline V gene are SGDLS and YYNGEE. The length of the CDR3 is 17 residues. The V end lost 0 bases, the J end lost 0 bases, and 13 bases lay between the germline ends. In nucleotides, the CDR3 is TGTGCCAGCAGCGTAGCCGGTCCTCGGGGCTCTGGAAACACCATATATTTT. Amino acid sequence: CASSVAGPRGSGNTIYF.

V gene TRBV6-6 combines with J gene TRBJ2-1; 9 positions match TRBD1. CDR1 and CDR2 (germline): MNHNY, SVGAGI (reference sequence). V lost 2 bases, J lost 9 bases, and 5 bases stayed unmatched. This CDR3 contains 14 residues. CDR3 nucleotide sequence: TGTGCCAGCAGTTACCGGGACAGGGATAGTGAGCAGTTCTTC. It yields the protein CASSYRDRDSEQFF.

A note on this clone: Other nucleotide sequences in the sample specify the same CDR3. This sequence joins TRBV7-9 and TRBJ1-2; the match to TRBD1 covers 8 bases. In germline, CDR1 is SEHNR, CDR2 FQNEAQ (reference sequence). The CDR3 sequence is 13 residues long. V lost 4 bases, J lost 3 bases, and 1 base stayed unmatched. CDR3 residues: CASSSDRDYGYTF. The CDR3 nucleotides are TGTGCCAGCAGCTCGGACAGGGACTATGGCTACACCTTC.